A single sample gave rise to the 8 T cell receptor beta chains below, sequenced in a study of Ad26.COV2.S vaccination and SARS-CoV-2 variants. This table comes from immunoSEQ multiplex PCR, and its TCRdb copy is limited to in-frame clones, with some not included. In the table there are a few hundred thousand clones, approximately 83% of which are singletons. Treatment indicated: around 19 received Ad26.COV2.S at low or high dose, single or two shots; 5 received placebo; per-sample allocation not given. The study sampled participants on day 63 after the first vaccine or placebo injection. The source material was peripheral blood, sampled in a trial of Ad26.COV2.S vaccine versus placebo. Receptors were obtained from a person between 18 and 65 years old who received the Ad26.COV2.S COVID-19 vaccine or a placebo.

This sequence joins TRBV7-2 and TRBJ1-6, with D perhaps TRBD1 (5 bases). The V end lost 5 bases, the J end lost 14 bases, and 19 bases lay between the germline ends. Looked up from germline, CDR1 is SGHTA and CDR2 is FQGNSA. This CDR3 has 14 residues. The CDR3 region is CASSPTNRGGTLHF. CDR3 DNA: TGTGCCAGCAGCCCTACCAACCGGGGGGGAACCCTCCACTTT.

The gene calls are TRBV28 and TRBJ2-1; the match to TRBD2 covers 13 bases. The CDR3 sequence is 15 residues long. The germline CDR1 and CDR2 sequences are MDHEN and SYDVKM. V was clipped by 5 bases and J by 6 bases; unmatched bases: 4. Here the CDR3 reads CASSGTSGVANEQFF. The DNA of the CDR3 is TGTGCCAGCAGTGGGACTAGCGGGGTTGCCAATGAGCAGTTCTTC.

The chain combines TRBV6-1 with TRBJ2-7, with a weak D call TRBD2 (5 bases). The CDR3 loop spans 13 amino acids. V lost 1 base, J lost 9 bases, and 13 bases lay in between. Germline values: CDR1 MNHNS, CDR2 SASEGT. In DNA form, the CDR3 reads TGTGCCAGCAGTGAAGGGGCCGAAGGGAGGCAGTACTTC. This codes for CASSEGAEGRQYF.

There are a few counts of this clone. The V and J genes are TRBV11-2 and TRBJ1-1; possibly TRBD1 for D (5 bases). This CDR3 has 14 residues. The V end was cut by 5 bases, the J end by 0 bases, with 10 bases between. CDR1 SGHAT and CDR2 FQNNGV come from the germline V gene. CDR3 sequence: CASSPGPVNTEAFF. CDR3 sequence (DNA): TGTGCCAGCAGCCCGGGACCGGTGAACACTGAAGCTTTCTTT.

This clone was seen only once. CDR3 amino acids: CASSPGGTNYGYTF. The CDR3 bases are TGTGCCAGCTCGCCAGGGGGCACTAACTATGGCTACACCTTC. The chain recombines TRBV6-5 with TRBJ1-2; TRBD1 agrees at 8 bases. The germline V gene encodes CDR1 MNHEY and CDR2 SVGAGI. Trimming at V came to 8 bases and at J to 0 bases, leaving 5 bases not matched to a gene. The CDR3 spans 14 residues.

V gene TRBV10-3 combines with J gene TRBJ2-7, with TRBD2 as a possible D gene (6 bases). CDR1 ENHRY and CDR2 SYGVKD come from the germline V gene. CDR3 length: 13 residues. V was trimmed by 9 bases and J by 3 bases, leaving 15 bases between them. The CDR3 coding sequence is TGTGCCATTTCCGGGACTGAAAACTACGAGCAGTACTTC. Protein product: CAISGTENYEQYF.

The chain uses TRBV9 and TRBJ1-3, with D hard to call. Trimming left V 1 base short and J 0 bases short, with 8 bases between. The CDR3 totals 15 residues. In germline, CDR1 is SGDLS, CDR2 YYNGEE. CDR3: CASSVSAVSGNTIYF. DNA of the CDR3: TGTGCCAGCAGCGTATCGGCCGTCTCTGGAAACACCATATATTTT.

A single count supports this clone. V gene TRBV12-3 or TRBV12-4 combines with J gene TRBJ2-3, with D maybe TRBD1 (6 bases). This CDR3 has 13 amino acids. V was cut by 5 bases and J by 8 bases, with 14 bases left in between. CDR3: CASSPGTFGTQYF. The CDR3 DNA reads as TGTGCCAGCAGTCCAGGGACATTTGGTACGCAGTATTTT.